This T cell receptor beta chain was recorded in a study of blood T cell repertoires in COVID-19. The overall study: COVID-19 samples collected from the United States, Italy and Spain covered acute and convalescent phases.

In the authors' methods: Estimates of nucleated cell counts were drawn from the amplification of reference gene primers. Sequenced by immunoSEQ multiplex PCR; TCRdb stores in-frame clones only, minus some. V and J calls plus clone size are reproduced from that table; the DNA served to infer D and trimming. The table shows 140,000 to 150,000 clones, with 75% to 90% occurring only once. V was pared by 7 bases and J by 7 bases, with 14 bases between. CDR3 length: 13 amino acids. The sequence came from a man in his sixties who had recovered from COVID-19. The sample was PBMCs or T cells enriched from blood (not recorded which). The gene calls are TRBV12-3 or TRBV12-4 and TRBJ2-1; possibly TRBD2 for D (5 bases). The CDR3 loop is CASKKVRGNEQFF. In DNA form, the CDR3 reads TGTGCCAGCAAAAAAGTACGGGGTAATGAGCAGTTCTTC.